The rows below give T cell receptor beta chains drawn from one sample of a study of Graves' ophthalmopathy and Graves' hyperthyroidism. TCRdb reanalysed the multiplex PCR reads using MiXCR and keeps one entry per CDR3 protein. The sample consists of around 1,200,000 distinct CDR3 sequences, 36% of them appearing once. The material sequenced was peripheral blood or thyroid tissue (not recorded which). These receptors came from an adult man with Graves' hyperthyroidism. Each CDR3 is given with its conserved first and last residue. Each record gives: clone size, J gene, D gene, V gene, CDR3 DNA, CDR3 protein. A D gene is named only where the DNA matches it firmly. Some rows have no size entry. The others give once, few or many, or a class for an expanded clone.

- | TRBJ2-5 | - | TRBV7-6 | - | CASSPSTVHEQYFGTQYF
few | TRBJ2-7 | TRBD1 | TRBV19 | TGTGCCAGTAGTATTGGAAGAGGGACAGCGATCTCCTACGAGCAGTACTTC | CASSIGRGTAISYEQYF
few | TRBJ2-7 | TRBD2 | TRBV7-9 | TGTGCCAGCAGCCCCCAGCGGGAGTCTAGGTACGAGCAGTACTTC | CASSPQRESRYEQYF
many | TRBJ1-2 | - | TRBV7-2 | TGTGCCAGCAGCTTAGCGTCCATTAACTATGGCTACACCTTC | CASSLASINYGYTF
- | TRBJ2-5 | - | TRBV4-1 | TGCGCCAGCAGCCAAGAACCGGCCAACCAAGAGACCCAGTACTTC | CASSQEPANQETQYF
many | TRBJ2-5 | - | TRBV19 | TGTGCCACCTCACAGGGAACAACCTACCAAGAGACCCAGTACTTC | CATSQGTTYQETQYF
many | TRBJ1-2 | - | TRBV11-2 | TGTGCCAGCAGCCCAGGGGAGGGGCGAGGCTACACCTTC | CASSPGEGRGYTF
few | TRBJ1-6 | - | TRBV2 | TGTGCCAGCAGTGTAAACGGCGATTCACCCCTCCACTTT | CASSVNGDSPLHF
few | TRBJ1-6 | - | TRBV30 | TGTGCCTGGAGTGTACCAGGGACTTCACCCCTCCACTTT | CAWSVPGTSPLHF
few | TRBJ1-5 | TRBD1 | TRBV19 | TGTGCCAGTAGTAAGATGTCGACAGGGCTCAATCAGCCCCAGCATTTT | CASSKMSTGLNQPQHF
- | TRBJ2-7 | - | TRBV7-9 | TGTGCCACCGAGACGGGGGTCGGGAGAACCTACGAGCAGTACTTC | CATETGVGRTYEQYF
many | TRBJ2-5 | - | TRBV11-2 | TGTGCCAGCAGCTTAGATCGACGAGAGACCCAGTACTTC | CASSLDRRETQYF
- | TRBJ2-5 | TRBD2 | TRBV7-2 | TGTGCCAGCAGCTTAGGGACTAGCGGGAGGGCCGGCTCGGAGACCCAGTACTTC | CASSLGTSGRAGSETQYF
many | TRBJ2-5 | - | TRBV7-9 | TGTGCCAGCAGCCACCCGACAGGTGAAGAGACCCAGTACTTC | CASSHPTGEETQYF
few | TRBJ2-1 | TRBD2 | TRBV25-1 | TGTGCCAGCAGTACAGGACTAGCGGGAGACGATGAGCAGTTCTTC | CASSTGLAGDDEQFF
many | TRBJ1-3 | - | TRBV20-1 | TGCAGTGCTCTTGCCCCTGGAAACACCATATATTTT | CSALAPGNTIYF
- | TRBJ2-2 | TRBD1 | TRBV7-9 | TGTGCCAGCCGTCACAGTCTGACAGGGATGATTCTACGGGAGCTGTTTTTT | CASRHSLTGMILRELFF
- | TRBJ1-1 | - | TRBV28 | TGTGCCAGCATCGGGGCTCCCAACACTGAAGCTTTCTTT | CASIGAPNTEAFF
- | TRBJ1-2 | - | TRBV20-1 | TGCAGTGCCAAAACGGAGGGGGATGGCTACACCTTC | CSAKTEGDGYTF
many | TRBJ1-3 | TRBD1 | TRBV19 | TGTGCCAGTAGACGGGGACAGCTTACTGGAAACACCATATATTTT | CASRRGQLTGNTIYF
many | TRBJ2-5 | - | TRBV2 | TGTGCCAGCAGTGGGCGGGCCGGAGGGACCCAGTACTTC | CASSGRAGGTQYF
- | TRBJ2-7 | - | TRBV9 | TGTGCCAGCAGCGTAGGAATGGGACGGACCTACGAGCAGTACTTC | CASSVGMGRTYEQYF
many | TRBJ2-5 | - | TRBV2 | TGTGCCAGCAGTGCTCGGATACAAGAGACCCAGTACTTC | CASSARIQETQYF
many | TRBJ2-7 | TRBD2 | TRBV25-1 | TGTGCCAGCAGTGAAAACCCCGGCGGGGGCTACGAGCAGTACTTC | CASSENPGGGYEQYF
few | TRBJ1-6 | - | TRBV7-9 | - | CASSIYLCSVGDGRGNSPLHF
- | TRBJ2-7 | TRBD1 | TRBV29-1 | TGCAGCGTCCTTACAGACAGGGGCGGAAGGAACGAGCAGTACTTC | CSVLTDRGGRNEQYF
- | TRBJ2-7 | TRBD2 | TRBV7-9 | TGTGCCAGCACCTTCGGGAGGGAGGGTCTTTCCTACGAGCAGTACTTC | CASTFGREGLSYEQYF
- | TRBJ2-7 | - | TRBV29-1 | TGCAGCGTTGAAGTGTGGCAGGAGAGCTCCTACGAGCAGTACTTC | CSVEVWQESSYEQYF
- | TRBJ1-3 | TRBD1 | TRBV7-8 | TGTGCCAGCAGACCGACAGGGACTGGAAACACCATATATTTT | CASRPTGTGNTIYF
few | TRBJ1-4 | - | TRBV29-1 | TGCAGCGTAACGGGACATCTAAACGCTAATGAAAAACTGTTTTTT | CSVTGHLNANEKLFF
- | TRBJ2-5 | TRBD1 | TRBV7-9 | TGTGCCAGCAGCCTCCGACAGGGGACCCAGTACTTC | CASSLRQGTQYF
many | TRBJ2-5 | - | TRBV2 | TGTGCCAGCAGTGAAGAGGGTTCCTGGGAGACCCAGTACTTC | CASSEEGSWETQYF
many | TRBJ1-6 | - | TRBV6-6 | TGTGCCAGCAGCGGGGGCGGGATCGGTTCACCCCTCCACTTT | CASSGGGIGSPLHF
- | TRBJ1-5 | - | TRBV28 | TGTGCCAGCAGTTCTCGATATGAAATTGGTCAGCCCCAGCATTTT | CASSSRYEIGQPQHF
- | TRBJ2-7 | TRBD2 | TRBV2 | TGTGCCAGCAGGGCAGGGGGGATATCCGGGACTAGCACCTACGAGCAGTACTTC | CASRAGGISGTSTYEQYF
- | TRBJ2-1 | - | TRBV7-9 | TGTGCCAGCAGCTTATGGCTAGCCAATGAGCAGTTCTTC | CASSLWLANEQFF
few | TRBJ2-2 | TRBD2 | TRBV4-3 | TGCGCCAGCAGCCATTCTTGGACTAGCCTGAGCGGGGAGCTGTTTTTT | CASSHSWTSLSGELFF
many | TRBJ1-3 | - | TRBV7-9 | TGTGCCAGCAGCCATCCTGGACGGCCCGGTGGTCGAACTGGAAACACCATATATTTT | CASSHPGRPGGRTGNTIYF
- | TRBJ2-7 | - | TRBV30 | TGTGCCTGGATGGATGATACCTACGAGCAGTACTTC | CAWMDDTYEQYF
many | TRBJ1-5 | - | TRBV24-1 | TGTGCCACTGGACCCCGGGACGGAAATCAGCCCCAGCATTTT | CATGPRDGNQPQHF
- | TRBJ2-7 | - | TRBV11-2 | TGTGCCAGCAGCTGGGCCTTAGACAGGAGTTGCGAGCAGTACTTC | CASSWALDRSCEQYF
few | TRBJ1-3 | - | TRBV7-8 | TGTGCCAGCAGTCGAGGGTTTAGGGAGGGAAACACCATATATTTT | CASSRGFREGNTIYF
- | TRBJ1-5 | TRBD1 | TRBV7-9 | TGTGCCAGCAGCTTCTTATCGGGACAGGGGGATTTCTTTGGCAATCAGCCCCAGCATTTT | CASSFLSGQGDFFGNQPQHF
- | TRBJ1-5 | - | TRBV2 | TGTGCCAGCAGTGGGCAGGGCTCTTATAGCAATCAGCCCCAGCATTTT | CASSGQGSYSNQPQHF
- | TRBJ1-4 | - | TRBV20-1 | TGCAGTGCTAGAAATTCGTTTGTCCCGAAGGAAAAACTGTTTTTT | CSARNSFVPKEKLFF
- | TRBJ2-7 | TRBD2 | TRBV7-7 | TGTGCCAGCAGCTCAACAGCCGGGACTAGCGGGAGTCTTTTCGAGCAGTACTTC | CASSSTAGTSGSLFEQYF
many | TRBJ2-2 | TRBD1 | TRBV29-1 | TGCAGCGTGCGGACAGGGGCCGGGGAGCTGTTTTTT | CSVRTGAGELFF
many | TRBJ1-1 | - | TRBV2 | TGTGCCAGCAGTGAAGCGCTGGAGCAGGGAATGGATGAAGCTTTCTTT | CASSEALEQGMDEAFF
many | TRBJ2-7 | TRBD1 | TRBV7-9 | TGTGCCAGCAGCCCACCAGCGGGACAGGGGGCTATGGTGCAGTACTTC | CASSPPAGQGAMVQYF
few | TRBJ2-7 | TRBD1 | TRBV12-3/TRBV12-4 | TGTGCCAGCACACCCAGGACAGGGGCTTCGTCCTCCTACGAGCAGTACTTC | CASTPRTGASSSYEQYF
many | TRBJ2-7 | - | TRBV20-1 | TGCAGTGCTAGAGAGGGTCACTACGAGCAGTACTTC | CSAREGHYEQYF
- | TRBJ1-1 | - | TRBV5-1 | TGCGCCAGCAGCTGGGAGGACGGTGAAGCTTTCTTT | CASSWEDGEAFF
few | TRBJ1-2 | - | TRBV20-1 | TGCAGTGCAGAGGGACTAGCGGGGGGCTACACCTTC | CSAEGLAGGYTF
- | TRBJ2-7 | - | TRBV6-5 | TGTGCCAGCAGTTACTCCCACAGCGCCTACGAGCAGTACTTC | CASSYSHSAYEQYF
- | TRBJ2-2 | - | TRBV5-4 | TGTGCCAGCAGCTTGTCTCTCAACACCGGGGGGCTGTTTTTT | CASSLSLNTGGLFF
many | TRBJ2-5 | TRBD2 | TRBV20-1 | TGCAGTGCTGGCGCGGGAGGGACCGGAGAGACCCAGTACTTC | CSAGAGGTGETQYF
many | TRBJ2-2 | - | TRBV7-6 | TGTGCCAGCAGTCCCGGGGGCGCGAACACCGGGGAGCTGTTTTTT | CASSPGGANTGELFF
many | TRBJ2-7 | - | TRBV24-1 | TGTGCCACCAGTGGGTACAGGGACTACGAGCAGTACTTC | CATSGYRDYEQYF
- | TRBJ2-5 | - | TRBV9 | TGTGCCAGCAGCGTAGAAGCTAGCGAGTCTGAGACCCAGTACTTC | CASSVEASESETQYF
- | TRBJ2-7 | TRBD1 | TRBV29-1 | TGCAGCAGCCACCCGGGACAGGGGGCCGAGCAGTACTTC | CSSHPGQGAEQYF